These 12 T cell receptor beta chains were all obtained from the same sample, sequenced in a study of early T cells in non-severe SARS-CoV-2 infection. One entry per CDR3 protein results from TCRdb running MiXCR on the 5' RACE reads. The table records around 59,000 distinct CDR3 sequences, around 9.3% of them present only once. The sample was whole blood. All receptors come from an adult who was a healthcare worker with PCR-confirmed SARS-CoV-2 infection or an uninfected control (not recorded which).

This clonotype came up a few times. The gene calls are TRBV19 and TRBJ1-5; 8 bases map to TRBD1. The trim removed 3 bases at V and 4 bases at J, leaving 2 bases unmatched. The germline V gene encodes CDR1 LNHDA and CDR2 SQIVND (reference sequence). The CDR3 is 14 amino acids. CDR3 loop: CASSIQGANQPQHF. CDR3 DNA sequence: TGTGCCAGTAGTATTCAGGGGGCTAATCAGCCCCAGCATTTT.

The chain uses TRBV5-4 and TRBJ2-3; unclear D gene. There are 13 residues in the CDR3. Per the germline V gene, CDR1 is SGHNT and CDR2 is YYREEE (reference sequence). V gave up 2 bases and J gave up 6 bases, with 10 bases separating them. The CDR3 bases are TGTGCCAGCAGCTTCCCCAGTACTGATACGCAGTATTTT. Its protein is CASSFPSTDTQYF.

This clonotype has a count of ten or more. This chain connects TRBV28 to TRBJ2-4, with 11 bases that match TRBD2. Germline V lookup: CDR1 MDHEN, CDR2 SYDVKM. CDR3 length: 15 residues. The junction had 2 bases not matched to a gene; V was cut back by 6 bases and J by 1 base. The CDR3: CASRTSGMAKNIQYF. CDR3 DNA: TGTGCCAGCAGGACTAGCGGGATGGCCAAAAACATTCAGTACTTC.

This clonotype was counted ten times or more. The rearrangement links TRBV7-6 to TRBJ2-1, with D unclear. Germline-derived CDR1 and CDR2 are SGHVS and FNYEAQ. The V gene lost 5 bases and the J gene lost 7 bases, with 12 bases spanning the gap. CDR3 length: 13 residues. CDR3 region: CASSRNRENEQFF. In DNA, the CDR3 is TGTGCCAGCAGCCGTAACAGAGAAAATGAGCAGTTCTTC.

This clonotype turned up a few times. The gene calls are TRBV20-1 and TRBJ2-7; D gene unclear. Deletions cut 6 bases from V and 2 bases from J, with 14 bases between. This CDR3 has 13 amino acids. CDR1 is DFQATT and CDR2 is SNEGSKA in the germline V gene (reference sequence). CDR3 nucleotide sequence: TGCAGTGCCAGGTTGGACGGAACCTACGAGCAGTACTTC. Protein sequence: CSARLDGTYEQYF.

This clonotype was counted between two and nine times. The rearrangement uses TRBV28 and TRBJ1-5; tentatively, D is TRBD1 (6 bases). The CDR3 runs to 17 residues. Per germline, CDR1 MDHEN and CDR2 SYDVKM. The V and J ends lost 3 bases and 4 bases respectively, with 19 bases between them. CDR3 region: CASSFLRQGTINQPQHF. Written as DNA, the CDR3 is TGTGCCAGCAGTTTTTTACGGCAGGGGACAATAAATCAGCCCCAGCATTTT.

This CDR3 is CASKIGGTLSGANVLTF. The CDR3 region has the DNA TGTGCCAGCAAGATTGGGGGTACCTTATCTGGGGCCAACGTCCTGACTTTC. V and J are TRBV28 and TRBJ2-6; the D call may be TRBD1 or TRBD2 (5 bases each). Germline-derived CDR1 and CDR2 are MDHEN and SYDVKM. The CDR3 consists of 17 residues. V was cut by 7 bases and J by 1 base, with 17 bases left in between.

This clonotype was counted many times. The chain links TRBV27 to TRBJ2-7, with unresolved D. Deletions cut 3 bases from V and 0 bases from J, with 9 bases between. CDR1 and CDR2 (germline): MNHEY, SMNVEV (reference sequence). CDR3 length equals 14 residues. The CDR3 DNA is TGTGCCAGCAGTTTGGGCTCGAGCTCCTACGAGCAGTACTTC. Protein: CASSLGSSSYEQYF.

Comments on this clonotype: This may stem from a read error, because a much larger clone lies one nucleotide away. V and J are TRBV30 and TRBJ2-7; D is perhaps TRBD1 or TRBD2 (7 bases each). Germline V gene lookup returns CDR1 GTSNPN and CDR2 SVGIG (reference sequence). This CDR3 contains 14 residues. The CDR3 spells CTWTRQGASYEQYF. In DNA form, the CDR3 reads TGTACCTGGACTAGACAGGGAGCTTCCTACGAGCAGTACTTC. The whole variable domain, filled in from reference TRBV30 and TRBJ2-7, reads SQTIHQWPATLVQPVGSPLSLECTVEGTSNPNLYWYRQAAGRGLQLLFYSVGIGQISSEVPQNLSASRPQDRQFILSSKKLLLSDSGFYLCTWTRQGASYEQYFGPGTRLTVT.

This clonotype was observed many times. This rearrangement joins TRBV5-4 to TRBJ2-1, with 13 bases matching TRBD2. The CDR3 has 15 residues. With 3 bases clipped from V and 12 bases from J, the junction kept 9 bases outside the gene matches. Germline loops: CDR1 SGHNT, CDR2 YYREEE (reference sequence). This chain's CDR3 is CASSSRLAGGYRQFF. The CDR3 DNA reads as TGTGCCAGCAGCTCCCGACTAGCGGGAGGATATCGGCAGTTCTTC.

In its sample, this clonotype was seen many times. The genes are TRBV2 and TRBJ2-1; TRBD1 might be the D (5 bases). CDR1 and CDR2 from the germline V gene are SNHLY and FYNNEI. Trimming removed 6 bases from V and 2 bases from J, with 14 bases in between. This CDR3 has 15 residues. CDR3 protein: CASSPTVGPYNEQFF. The CDR3 DNA follows: TGTGCCAGCAGCCCAACAGTGGGGCCCTACAATGAGCAGTTCTTC.

The sample holds many counts of this clonotype. V gene TRBV19 combines with J gene TRBJ1-2; D uncertain. V gave up 5 bases and J gave up 7 bases, with 11 bases separating them. This CDR3 has 12 amino acids. Germline CDR1 is LNHDA and CDR2 is SQIVND (reference sequence). CDR3 in amino acids: CASSFGPPGYTF. CDR3 DNA sequence: TGTGCCAGTAGTTTCGGACCGCCTGGCTACACCTTC.